What follows is one TCR beta chain and its context. The antigen is not known. No DNA is given; TCRdb re-called the 5' RACE reads and lists each CDR3 protein once. This specimen shows about half a million distinct CDR3 sequences; the ten leading clones hold almost 1.5%. From germline, CDR1 is DFQATT and CDR2 SNEGSKA (reference sequence). The CDR3 extends over 15 amino acids. This entry belongs to a study of T cells expressing NK-cell markers. At the level of the study: Sequencing of TCR beta repertoires drew on sorted CD3+CD56+NKG2C+, CD3+CD56+NKG2C- and CD3+CD56-NKG2C+ T cells.

Overall study results and limits: One observes that, in a handful of donors, these clonotypes were also the leading ones within the CD3+CD56-NKG2C+ fraction.

The sample comprised blood T cells: a sorted CD56 or NKG2C T cell subset, CD4+ or CD8+ T cells, or bulk PBMC T cells (not recorded which). This TCR was recovered from a woman in her forties or fifties in good health. V gene TRBV20-1 combines with J gene TRBJ1-5; TCRdb lists TRBD1, though no DNA is available to test this call. The CDR3 here is CSANGGGGGNQPQHF.